Listed below are T cell receptor beta chains from one sample, sequenced in a study of cytomegalovirus exposure and HLA in healthy donors. Measured with immunoSEQ multiplex PCR; TCRdb has only the in-frame clones, and not every one. This table holds over 110,000 clones, roughly 77% found once. The sample was PBMCs. These receptors originate from a female donor in good health and CMV-seronegative. The CDR3 runs from the conserved cysteine through the conserved F or W. The D gene is left open where the match is weak. Only some rows state a clone size, as once, few, many or a class for expanded clones.

TRBV5-1,TRBJ2-1,TRBD1,NA,CASGRDSSLNEQFF,TGCGCCAGCGGCCGGGACAGCTCACTTAATGAGCAGTTCTTC
TRBV11-3,TRBJ2-5,TRBD2,NA,CASSPPGLKMETQYF,TGTGCCAGCAGCCCACCGGGACTAAAAATGGAGACCCAGTACTTC
TRBV6-5,TRBJ1-2,NA,NA,CASSYLGQSNYGYTF,TGTGCCAGCAGTTACCTCGGACAGTCTAACTATGGCTACACCTTC
TRBV5-4,TRBJ2-3,NA,NA,CASSLGPGDTQYF,TGTGCCAGCAGCTTGGGGCCGGGAGATACGCAGTATTTT
TRBV30,TRBJ1-1,NA,NA,CAWSDPRGAVEAFF,TGTGCCTGGAGTGATCCCCGGGGGGCGGTTGAAGCTTTCTTT
TRBV30,TRBJ1-2,NA,NA,CAWRMSFGGSNYGYTF,TGTGCCTGGAGGATGTCGTTTGGTGGGAGCAACTATGGCTACACCTTC
TRBV12-5,TRBJ1-1,TRBD1,NA,CASGPTGVTEAFF,TGTGCTAGTGGACCTACAGGGGTCACTGAAGCTTTCTTT
TRBV4-3,TRBJ1-1,NA,NA,CASSQDYLKGTFLGNTEAFF,TGCGCCAGCAGCCAAGATTATCTTAAAGGGACTTTTTTAGGGAACACTGAAGCTTTCTTT
TRBV7-2,TRBJ1-2,NA,NA,CASSSIGGASYGYTF,TGTGCCAGCAGCTCTATCGGGGGGGCCAGCTATGGCTACACCTTC
TRBV19,TRBJ2-7,NA,NA,CASRRGQSYEQYF,TGTGCCAGTAGAAGAGGCCAGTCCTACGAGCAGTACTTC
TRBV10-3,TRBJ2-3,NA,NA,CAISDLVGWSTDTQYF,TGTGCCATCAGTGACCTGGTCGGGTGGAGCACAGATACGCAGTATTTT
TRBV5-6,TRBJ2-7,TRBD2,NA,CASSLVGTSGTEQCF,TGTGCCAGCAGCTTGGTAGGGACTAGCGGGACCGAGCAGTGCTTC
TRBV4-3,TRBJ2-3,NA,NA,CASSQEGLEDTQYF,TGCGCCAGCAGCCAAGAGGGGCTTGAAGATACGCAGTATTTT
TRBV7-2,TRBJ1-1,NA,NA,CASSADRSRGGAFF,TGTGCCAGCAGCGCCGACAGGTCCCGGGGTGGGGCTTTCTTT
TRBV27,TRBJ2-7,NA,NA,CASSLGATGGYEQYF,TGTGCCAGCAGTTTGGGGGCGACGGGCGGCTACGAGCAGTACTTC
TRBV27,TRBJ2-4,NA,once,CASNTTLRHEKAKNIQYF,TGTGCCAGCAACACAACGCTTCGACACGAGAAAGCCAAAAACATTCAGTACTTC
TRBV2,TRBJ2-7,NA,NA,CASSVEQGYEQYF,TGTGCCAGCAGTGTCGAACAGGGTTACGAGCAGTACTTC
TRBV5-1,TRBJ1-1,NA,NA,CASSWNSGATEAFF,TGCGCCAGCAGCTGGAATTCAGGGGCCACTGAAGCTTTCTTT
TRBV5-1,TRBJ2-7,TRBD1,NA,CASSLFGTAYYEQYF,TGCGCCAGCAGCTTGTTCGGGACAGCATATTACGAGCAGTACTTC
TRBV7-2,TRBJ1-2,NA,NA,CASSLDRVNYGYTF,TGTGCCAGCAGCTTAGACAGGGTTAACTATGGCTACACCTTC
TRBV5-1,TRBJ1-5,NA,NA,CASSLSGQGDQPQHF,TGCGCCAGCAGCTTGTCAGGTCAGGGCGATCAGCCCCAGCATTTT
TRBV7-8,TRBJ2-7,NA,NA,CASSLGGADAYEQYF,TGTGCCAGCAGCCTGGGTGGGGCTGACGCCTACGAGCAGTACTTC
TRBV4-3,TRBJ1-1,NA,NA,CASKPRLQALNTEAFF,TGCGCCTCCAAACCGAGGTTACAGGCCTTGAACACTGAAGCTTTCTTT
TRBV4-2,TRBJ2-1,TRBD2,NA,CASSRETSGSDNEQFF,TGTGCCAGCAGCCGAGAGACTAGCGGGAGTGACAATGAGCAGTTCTTC
TRBV10-3,TRBJ2-3,TRBD2,once,CASYSGGPADTQYF,TGTGCCTCTTATTCGGGGGGGCCTGCGGATACGCAGTATTTT
TRBV7-8,TRBJ1-4,NA,NA,CASSLVRFAEYEKLFF,TGTGCCAGCAGCTTAGTCCGCTTTGCGGAATATGAAAAACTGTTTTTT
TRBV4-1,TRBJ1-1,NA,NA,CASSQESGGTYEAFF,TGCGCCAGCAGCCAAGAAAGTGGGGGCACCTATGAAGCTTTCTTT
TRBV11-2,TRBJ2-7,NA,once,CASSPMRGGYEQYF,TGTGCCAGCAGCCCGATGAGGGGGGGCTACGAGCAGTACTTC
TRBV27,TRBJ2-1,TRBD2,NA,CASSPRGGEQFF,TGTGCCAGCAGTCCTCGGGGGGGAGAGCAGTTCTTC
TRBV18,TRBJ2-3,TRBD2,NA,CASSLGGDRTDTQYF,TGTGCCAGCTCACTGGGAGGGGATCGCACAGATACGCAGTATTTT
TRBV7-9,TRBJ2-5,NA,NA,CASSPDSQETQYF,TGTGCCAGCAGCCCGGACAGCCAAGAGACCCAGTACTTC
TRBV5-4,TRBJ1-1,NA,NA,CASSLVGQDTEAFF,TGTGCCAGCAGCTTGGTGGGGCAAGACACTGAAGCTTTCTTT
TRBV7-9,TRBJ2-1,TRBD2,NA,CASSPRLAVSHEQFF,TGTGCCAGCAGCCCTCGGCTAGCGGTCTCTCACGAGCAGTTCTTC
TRBV9,TRBJ2-3,TRBD2,NA,CASSGPGLTTDTQYF,TGTGCCAGCAGCGGCCCGGGACTAACCACAGATACGCAGTATTTT
TRBV5-1,TRBJ2-3,NA,NA,CASSFGTGDADTQYF,TGCGCCAGCAGCTTTGGGACGGGAGACGCAGATACGCAGTATTTT